These 25 T cell receptor beta chains originate from one sample sequenced in a study of shared clonotypes between healthy human individuals. TCRdb's table, derived via immunoSEQ multiplex PCR, lists solely in-frame clones and lacks some. The repertoire holds approximately 2.5 million clones, with over 85% as singletons. Sequencing used naive CD4+ T cells from PBMCs. The subset: CD45RA+ positively selected. Every receptor here comes from a man aged 18-30 years in good health. Some clones in this sample may be carry-over from other donors' samples.

The CDR3 spells CASRPQGSGTYEQYF. The CDR3 region has the DNA TGTGCCAGCAGGCCCCAGGGGAGTGGGACCTACGAGCAGTACTTC. The gene calls are TRBV6-5 and TRBJ2-7, with a possible D match to TRBD1 (6 bases). The germline V gene encodes CDR1 MNHEY and CDR2 SVGAGI. With 6 bases removed from V and 2 bases from J, the gap between germline ends came to 17 bases. The CDR3 is made up of 15 amino acids.

The CDR3 nucleotides are TGCAGCGTTCGACAGGCGGGAGGGGAGACCCAGTACTTC. Its protein product is CSVRQAGGETQYF. The chain couples TRBV29-1 to TRBJ2-5, with 9 bases fitting TRBD2. The V and J ends lost 5 bases and 5 bases, in that order; junction bases with no gene match: 6. There are 13 residues in the CDR3. From germline, CDR1 is SQVTM and CDR2 ANQGSEA.

The chain employs TRBV30 and TRBJ2-6; 10 nucleotides match TRBD1. Unmatched junction bases numbered 4, after V lost 5 bases and J lost 0 bases. This CDR3 region has 16 residues. CDR1 is GTSNPN, CDR2 SVGIG, per germline (reference sequence). The CDR3 region has the DNA TGTGCCTGGGTTGGACAGGGGGACTCTGGGGCCAACGTCCTGACTTTC. Translation gives CAWVGQGDSGANVLTF.

This chain links TRBV5-5 with TRBJ2-1, with D unresolved. The germline gives CDR1 SGHKS, CDR2 YYEKEE (reference sequence). V was shortened by 6 bases and J by 7 bases, with 14 bases between the two germline ends. The CDR3 contains 13 residues. The CDR3 spells CASNVGAMNEQFF. CDR3 sequence (DNA): TGTGCCAGCAACGTCGGTGCGATGAATGAGCAGTTCTTC.

Of note for this clone: The sample contains more than one DNA sequence encoding this CDR3. The chain joins TRBV7-2 to TRBJ2-5; maybe TRBD2 (5 bases). The CDR3 runs to 14 residues. CDR1 is SGHTA, CDR2 FQGNSA, per germline. V was pared by 0 bases and J by 5 bases, with 10 bases between. CDR3 bases: TGTGCCAGCAGCTTAGCGGGAGTAGGGGAGACCCAGTACTTC. Translating gives CASSLAGVGETQYF.

The chain recombines TRBV5-4 with TRBJ2-3; D remains unclear. V shed 5 bases and J shed 2 bases, with 9 bases lying between them. Germline V gives CDR1 SGHNT, CDR2 YYREEE (reference sequence). The CDR3 runs to 13 residues. The CDR3 region is CASSQRSTDTQYF. The CDR3 DNA reads as TGTGCCAGCAGTCAAAGGTCCACAGATACGCAGTATTTT.

The chain uses TRBV7-3 and TRBJ2-3, with 7 positions matching TRBD2. Germline CDR1 is SGHTA and CDR2 is FQGTGA. This CDR3 spans 14 amino acids. V gave up 8 bases and J gave up 4 bases; unmatched junction bases: 9. The CDR3 here is CASVGGSTADTQYF. CDR3 sequence (DNA): TGTGCCAGCGTAGGCGGGAGCACCGCAGATACGCAGTATTTT.

CDR3 bases: TGTGCCAGCAGTCCACGACAGGGGGCGGACACTGAAGCTTTCTTT. Its protein product is CASSPRQGADTEAFF. This chain links TRBV6-1 with TRBJ1-1; TRBD1 matches at 10 bases. CDR1 and CDR2 from the germline V gene are MNHNS and SASEGT. CDR3 length equals 15 residues. Germline trimming cut 5 bases from V and 3 bases from J; bases unmatched to any gene: 6.

V gene TRBV9 combines with J gene TRBJ1-2; D possibly corresponds to TRBD1 (5 bases). Trimming cost V 4 bases and J 4 bases, with 17 bases left between them. The V gene's germline CDR1 is SGDLS and CDR2 YYNGEE. The CDR3 has 15 amino acids. As DNA, the CDR3 is TGTGCCAGCAGCACCAGGGACGGACAAACCTATGGCTACACCTTC. Its translation is CASSTRDGQTYGYTF.

This clone has just one count. The chain uses TRBV10-3 and TRBJ1-1; D is possibly TRBD1 (6 bases). CDR3 length: 13 residues. V lost 3 bases and J 8 bases, leaving 13 bases between the germline ends. Germline CDR1 reads ENHRY; CDR2 reads SYGVKD. The CDR3 DNA is TGTGCCATCAGTGAATCGTGGACAGCGGAAGCTTTCTTT. Translating gives CAISESWTAEAFF.

The J gene is TRBJ2-1, the V gene TRBV7-9; D uncertain. The V gene lost 1 base and the J gene lost 9 bases, with 7 bases spanning the gap. The CDR3 has 12 residues. Germline CDR1 and CDR2: SEHNR and FQNEAQ (reference sequence). For the CDR3, the DNA is TGTGCCAGCAGCTTAGAAGCGCGTGAGCAGTTCTTC. Translating it yields CASSLEAREQFF.

The chain combines TRBV7-7 with TRBJ2-5; D possibly corresponds to TRBD2 (6 bases). Trimming stripped 5 bases from V and 4 bases from J, with 14 bases between. CDR1 and CDR2 (germline): SSHAT, FNYEAQ (reference sequence). This CDR3 spans 14 amino acids. This CDR3 reads CASSQTSIGETQYF. In nucleotides, the CDR3 is TGTGCCAGCAGCCAGACTAGTATTGGAGAGACCCAGTACTTC.

The chain is built from TRBV7-2 and TRBJ2-7, with TRBD1 identical over 7 bases. The CDR3 runs to 14 residues. Germline V gene lookup returns CDR1 SGHTA and CDR2 FQGNSA. V lost 4 bases to trimming and J lost 3 bases; unmatched junction nucleotides: 6. CDR3: CASSSQTGLYEQYF. CDR3 DNA: TGTGCCAGCAGCTCTCAGACAGGGCTCTACGAGCAGTACTTC.

This chain uses TRBV18 with TRBJ1-3, with a weak D call TRBD1 (6 bases). Per germline, CDR1 KGHSH and CDR2 LQKENI. V was clipped by 5 bases and J by 0 bases, with 17 bases between them. CDR3 length equals 17 residues. CDR3 loop: CASSATGPRSSGNTIYF. In DNA form, the CDR3 reads TGTGCCAGCTCAGCCACAGGGCCCCGAAGCTCTGGAAACACCATATATTTT.

The chain carries TRBV28 and TRBJ2-5; maybe TRBD1 (6 bases). CDR3 length: 13 amino acids. V lost 6 bases and J 2 bases, leaving 10 bases between the germline ends. Germline-derived CDR1 and CDR2 are MDHEN and SYDVKM. CDR3 nucleotide sequence: TGTGCCAGCAGAATAGGGGGACAAGAGACCCAGTACTTC. It specifies CASRIGGQETQYF.

The chain carries TRBV19 and TRBJ1-2; TRBD1 matches 9 bases. CDR1 is LNHDA and CDR2 is SQIVND in the germline V gene (reference sequence). V dropped 7 bases and J dropped 5; count of bases not matched to a gene: 8. CDR3 length: 14 residues. The CDR3 sequence: CASNPGQGVYGYTF. The CDR3 bases are TGTGCCAGTAACCCGGGACAGGGCGTTTATGGCTACACCTTC. The variable domain in full, with the rest retrieved from reference TRBV19 and TRBJ1-2, is DGGITQSPKYLFRKEGQNVTLSCEQNLNHDAMYWYRQDPGQGLRLIYYSQIVNDFQKGDIAEGYSVSREKKESFPLTVTSAQKNPTAFYLCASNPGQGVYGYTFGSGTRLTVV.

V and J are TRBV4-1 and TRBJ1-6; D is ambiguous. V lost 0 bases to trimming and J lost 7 bases, with 7 bases between them. CDR3 length equals 14 residues. Germline values: CDR1 MGHRA, CDR2 YSYEKL. The CDR3 coding sequence is TGCGCCAGCAGCCAAGATCCAATGAATTCACCCCTCCACTTT. Its translation is CASSQDPMNSPLHF.

CDR3: CASSPDPDARPLQPQHF. The CDR3 bases are TGTGCCAGCAGCCCCGACCCGGACGCCCGCCCGCTGCAGCCCCAGCATTTT. This rearrangement joins TRBV27 to TRBJ1-5, with D unclear. The V gene's germline CDR1 is MNHEY and CDR2 SMNVEV (reference sequence). V lost 6 bases and J lost 7, with 25 bases in between. This CDR3 comprises 17 residues.

This clone was observed a few times. Other nucleotide sequences in the sample specify the same CDR3. As DNA, the CDR3 is TGTGCCAGCAGCTTACGAGCGGGACCCTACGAGCAGTACTTC. Translation gives CASSLRAGPYEQYF. The genes are TRBV7-8 and TRBJ2-7; TRBD2 agrees at 7 bases. The CDR3 has 14 residues. Germline V gene data show CDR1 as SGHVS and CDR2 as FQNEAQ. Germline trimming cut 2 bases from V and 2 bases from J; bases unmatched to any gene: 3.

This clone has just one count. The V gene is TRBV30, the J gene TRBJ2-1; D is unresolved. Trimming cost V 2 bases and J 7 bases, with 9 bases left between them. The V gene's germline CDR1 is GTSNPN and CDR2 SVGIG (reference sequence). The CDR3 covers 12 residues. The CDR3 sequence is CAWSPSNNEQFF. CDR3 bases: TGTGCCTGGAGTCCCAGTAATAATGAGCAGTTCTTC.

In DNA form, the CDR3 reads TGTGCCAGCAGTTTTCACCTCGGGGTTGTAGGCAATGAGCAGTTCTTC. Translation: CASSFHLGVVGNEQFF. This rearrangement joins TRBV27 to TRBJ2-1; a weak D match, TRBD2 (5 bases). Germline-derived CDR1 and CDR2 are MNHEY and SMNVEV (reference sequence). CDR3 length: 16 residues. V lost 3 bases and J lost 6, with 18 bases in between.

CDR3 sequence (DNA): TGTGCCAGCAGCAGGACGGACAGGGGAAGTGAAAAACTGTTTTTT. Protein sequence: CASSRTDRGSEKLFF. The chain combines TRBV7-9 with TRBJ1-4; TRBD1 matches at 9 bases. This CDR3 has 15 amino acids. Trimming cost V 5 bases and J 7 bases; bases outside gene matches: 8. Germline assignment: CDR1 SEHNR and CDR2 FQNEAQ (reference sequence).

CDR3 DNA: TGTGCCAGCAGGTCGGAGGAATACGGGGAGCTGTTTTTT. This codes for CASRSEEYGELFF. This rearrangement joins TRBV2 to TRBJ2-2, with a weak D call TRBD2 (5 bases). Trimming shortened V by 6 bases and J by 7 bases, and 12 bases separated the two germline ends. The germline CDR1 and CDR2 sequences are SNHLY and FYNNEI. There are 13 residues in the CDR3.

This clone was seen only a few times. The CDR3 loop reads CASSSRGFTGELFF. Here the CDR3 DNA reads TGTGCCAGCAGCTCCAGGGGTTTCACCGGGGAGCTGTTTTTT. This chain connects TRBV7-3 to TRBJ2-2; D is perhaps TRBD1 (6 bases). V lost 4 bases and J lost 4, with 10 bases in between. Germline V gene lookup returns CDR1 SGHTA and CDR2 FQGTGA. This CDR3 spans 14 amino acids.

The chain employs TRBV10-2 and TRBJ1-1; 8 bases agree with TRBD1. The CDR3 contains 14 residues. The V gene end was trimmed by 6 bases and the J gene end by 1 base; junction bases not matched to a gene: 4. Germline CDR1 and CDR2: WSHSY and SAAADI. The CDR3 loop is CASRGQGGNTEAFF. Written as DNA, the CDR3 is TGCGCCAGCAGAGGACAGGGAGGGAACACTGAAGCTTTCTTT.